This TCR beta chain stems from a study of shared clonotypes between healthy human individuals. Study overall: Ranging from 18 to 49 in age, donors were two women and a few men. Study findings and constraints: Larger estimated richness was generally recorded for naive subsets relative to memory subsets.

In regard to this clone: Its matching antigen is unknown. This CDR3 is also generated by other DNA sequences in the sample.

Donors were healthy HIV-negative adults without recently reported acute infections or vaccinations. The assay used deep level. TCRdb's copy holds only in-frame clones and misses some; the assay was immunoSEQ multiplex PCR. The sample lists some 1,100,000 clones; 75% to 80% were seen once. Source material: memory CD4+ T cells from PBMCs. Noted subset: CD45RA-negative fraction. The receptor was isolated from a man aged 18 to 29 in good health. Some clones in this sample may be carry-over from other donors' samples.

CDR3 nucleotides: TGTGCCAGCGGGGGACAGCCGAACACTGAAGCTTTCTTT. Its protein product is CASGGQPNTEAFF. This chain joins TRBV2 and TRBJ1-1; 7 nucleotides agree with TRBD1. J lost 1 base, V lost 8 bases, and 4 bases had no gene match. This CDR3 is built from 13 residues. Germline V gives CDR1 SNHLY, CDR2 FYNNEI.